One and the same sample provided the 28 T cell receptor beta chains below, sequenced in a study of blood T cell repertoires in COVID-19. Assay: immunoSEQ multiplex PCR; the TCRdb copy retains only in-frame clones and omits some. The sample lists 170,000 or so clones; 80% to 90% were seen once. Sequenced: peripheral blood. The receptors here all came from a man between 18 and 29 years old who had recovered from COVID-19.

The chain uses TRBV7-9 and TRBJ2-7; D may be TRBD1 (5 bases). This CDR3 is built from 13 residues. The V gene's germline CDR1 is SEHNR and CDR2 FQNEAQ (reference sequence). V dropped 5 bases and J dropped 2 bases, with 10 bases sitting between them. The CDR3 nucleotides are TGTGCCAGCAGCCTGGGGCGAACCTACGAGCAGTACTTC. The encoded protein is CASSLGRTYEQYF.

Only one count was recorded for this clone. The rearrangement joins TRBV4-2 to TRBJ2-2; TRBD1 agrees at 8 bases. With 1 base clipped from V and 1 base from J, the junction kept 2 bases outside the gene matches. The CDR3 spans 16 residues. The V gene's germline CDR1 is LGHNA and CDR2 YNFKEQ. This CDR3 reads CASSQAGTGNTGELFF. The CDR3 DNA reads TGTGCCAGCAGCCAAGCCGGGACAGGGAACACCGGGGAGCTGTTTTTT.

CDR3 nucleotides: TGCGCCAGCAGCCAAGTCGGGACAGGGAATGGCTATGGCTACACCTTC. Its protein is CASSQVGTGNGYGYTF. The chain uses TRBV4-3 and TRBJ1-2; TRBD1 matches at 9 bases. Germline V gives CDR1 LGHNA, CDR2 YSLEER. V trimming: 1 base; J trimming: 4 bases; junction bases outside the gene matches: 7. This CDR3 has 16 amino acids.

This chain links TRBV30 with TRBJ1-1; TRBD1 might be the D (5 bases). Trimming pared 2 bases from V and 2 bases from J, leaving 12 bases between. The CDR3 totals 14 residues. From germline, CDR1 is GTSNPN and CDR2 SVGIG (reference sequence). CDR3 coding DNA: TGTGCCTGGAGTAGCTGGGGCGGAAACACTGAAGCTTTCTTT. Encoded protein: CAWSSWGGNTEAFF.

A remark on this clone: Other nucleotide sequences in the sample specify the same CDR3. The chain recombines TRBV6-2 or TRBV6-3 with TRBJ1-2; a weak D match, TRBD1 (5 bases). The ends were cut back, 2 bases at V and 1 base at J, with 5 bases in the middle. The length of the CDR3 is 13 residues. The germline gives CDR1 MNHEY, CDR2 SVGEGT. The CDR3 nucleotides are TGTGCCAGCAGTTACGACAGTAACTATGGCTACACCTTC. This sequence encodes CASSYDSNYGYTF.

The CDR3: CASSSGGGLGQPQHF. The CDR3 DNA follows: TGTGCCAGCAGCTCCGGCGGGGGATTAGGTCAGCCCCAGCATTTT. The V gene is TRBV7-9, the J gene TRBJ1-5; a possible D gene is TRBD1 (5 bases). The CDR3 contains 15 residues. The V gene's germline CDR1 is SEHNR and CDR2 FQNEAQ (reference sequence). The V end was cut by 4 bases, the J end by 6 bases, with 16 bases between. Full variable domain (outside the CDR3, taken from reference TRBV7-9 and TRBJ1-5): DTGVSQNPRHKITKRGQNVTFRCDPISEHNRLYWYRQTLGQGPEFLTYFQNEAQLEKSRLLSDRFSAERPKGSFSTLEIQRTEQGDSAMYLCASSSGGGLGQPQHFGDGTRLSIL.

This clone has just a few counts. The gene calls are TRBV7-2 and TRBJ2-3; TRBD2 matches at 8 bases. Germline trimming cut 5 bases from V and 3 bases from J; bases unmatched to any gene: 7. The CDR3 extends over 15 amino acids. Germline V CDR1 and CDR2: SGHTA, FQGNSA. CDR3 protein: CASSQPREGTDTQYF. The CDR3 DNA sequence: TGTGCCAGCAGCCAGCCCCGGGAGGGAACAGATACGCAGTATTTT.

This CDR3 is CASSASTSGLTDTQYF. Written as DNA, the CDR3 is TGTGCCAGCAGTGCGTCGACTAGCGGGCTTACAGATACGCAGTATTTT. The rearrangement joins TRBV6-1 to TRBJ2-3; 10 bases map to TRBD2. V was pared by 4 bases and J by 3 bases, with 7 bases of the junction left unmatched. CDR1 is MNHNS and CDR2 is SASEGT in the germline V gene. There are 16 residues in the CDR3.

The chain combines TRBV25-1 with TRBJ2-3; 7 positions match TRBD2. The CDR3 loop spans 14 amino acids. The ends lost 5 bases at V and 6 bases at J; junction bases unmatched: 8. CDR1 and CDR2 from the germline V gene are MGHDK and SYGVNS. The CDR3 nucleotides are TGTGCCAGCAGTCTCGCGGGAGACTTGGATACGCAGTATTTT. Encoded protein: CASSLAGDLDTQYF.

J is TRBJ2-7 and V is TRBV6-5, with a possible D match to TRBD2 (5 bases). This CDR3 comprises 16 residues. Trimming took 0 bases from V and 4 from J, leaving 16 bases between them. CDR1 and CDR2 (germline): MNHEY, SVGAGI. CDR3 in DNA: TGTGCCAGCAGTTACTCATCGGCACCGGGGTCGTACGAGCAGTACTTC. Amino acid sequence: CASSYSSAPGSYEQYF.

The V and J genes are TRBV4-2 and TRBJ2-1; TRBD2 matches at 7 bases. Germline V gives CDR1 LGHNA, CDR2 YNFKEQ. This CDR3 has 12 amino acids. V shed 4 bases and J 9 bases; nucleotides not matched to a gene: 3. The CDR3: CASSREGTEQFF. The CDR3 DNA is TGTGCCAGCAGCCGGGAGGGTACTGAGCAGTTCTTC.

The chain employs TRBV28 and TRBJ2-7; TRBD1 aligns across 7 bases. Germline values: CDR1 MDHEN, CDR2 SYDVKM. V lost 7 bases, J lost 2 bases, and 8 bases stayed unmatched. This CDR3 comprises 14 residues. The CDR3 DNA follows: TGTGCCAGCAAAACGGGACAGACAGCCTACGAGCAGTACTTC. This codes for CASKTGQTAYEQYF.

The chain is built from TRBV9 and TRBJ2-3; no firm D call. Per germline, CDR1 SGDLS and CDR2 YYNGEE. The CDR3 spans 15 residues. V lost 0 bases and J 0 bases, leaving 8 bases between the germline ends. CDR3 sequence reads: CASSVVSTSTDTQYF. The CDR3 DNA is TGTGCCAGCAGCGTAGTTTCTACTAGCACAGATACGCAGTATTTT.

This clone was recorded once. V is TRBV28 and J is TRBJ2-1; 8 bases agree with TRBD2. This CDR3 is built from 16 residues. Germline-derived CDR1 and CDR2 are MDHEN and SYDVKM. J lost 3 bases, V lost 1 base, and 5 bases had no gene match. The CDR3 DNA reads as TGTGCCAGCAGTTTATTGGAGCGGGAGATCTACAATGAGCAGTTCTTC. Its protein is CASSLLEREIYNEQFF.

The rearrangement joins TRBV10-3 to TRBJ1-1, with 8 bases lining up with TRBD1. Per the germline V gene, CDR1 is ENHRY and CDR2 is SYGVKD. Germline trimming cut 5 bases from V and 1 base from J; bases unmatched to any gene: 3. The CDR3 contains 14 residues. CDR3 sequence (DNA): TGTGCCATCAGTCTCGGACAGGGGAACACTGAAGCTTTCTTT. This codes for CAISLGQGNTEAFF.

The chain carries TRBV3-1 (or the pseudogene TRBV3-2) and TRBJ2-2, with a tentative D call TRBD2 (6 bases). Germline V lookup: CDR1 LGHDT, CDR2 YNNKEL (reference sequence). The CDR3 runs 16 residues. V lost 4 bases and J lost 7, with 19 bases in between. The CDR3 nucleotides are TGTGCCAGCAGCCCCCGGGGGAGTAGATATGGCGGGGAGCTGTTTTTT. This codes for CASSPRGSRYGGELFF.

A single count supports this clone. This rearrangement joins TRBV12-3 or TRBV12-4 to TRBJ1-5, with D unclear. The CDR3 is made up of 12 amino acids. V lost 7 bases to trimming and J lost 7 bases, with 11 bases between them. In DNA form, the CDR3 reads TGTGCCAGCACCCGCCCCGGGCAGCCCCAGCATTTT. Encoded protein: CASTRPGQPQHF.

This clone was detected once. The V call is TRBV5-1, the J call TRBJ2-1; the match to TRBD2 covers 9 bases. CDR3 length: 18 residues. The ends lost 0 bases at V and 3 bases at J; junction bases unmatched: 10. Germline V gives CDR1 SGHRS, CDR2 YFSETQ. CDR3 amino acids: CASSLDRASGTLYNEQFF. The DNA of the CDR3 is TGCGCCAGCAGCTTGGATCGGGCTAGCGGGACTCTCTACAATGAGCAGTTCTTC.

This clone was recorded only once. V usage is TRBV12-3 or TRBV12-4 and J usage is TRBJ1-2; D gene uncertain. V was trimmed by 3 bases and J by 4 bases, leaving 6 bases between them. The CDR3 spans 12 residues. DNA for the CDR3: TGTGCCAGCAGTTTGGGCAGCTATGGCTACACCTTC. This gives the protein CASSLGSYGYTF.

V usage is TRBV11-2 and J usage is TRBJ1-4; D may be TRBD1 (6 bases). V dropped 3 bases and J dropped 0 bases, with 20 bases sitting between them. CDR3 size: 19 residues. Germline V gene lookup returns CDR1 SGHAT and CDR2 FQNNGV. The CDR3 DNA is TGTGCCAGCAGCTTTTCCATCCGGGACATACTTGCAACTAATGAAAAACTGTTTTTT. It specifies CASSFSIRDILATNEKLFF.

This chain links TRBV4-3 with TRBJ2-6, with 8 bases that match TRBD1. The germline V gene has CDR1 LGHNA and CDR2 YSLEER. Losses at the gene ends were 0 bases for V and 2 bases for J; bases not matched to a gene: 3. The CDR3 extends over 17 amino acids. The CDR3 DNA follows: TGCGCCAGCAGCCAAGATGCAGGGGGCGCTGGGGCCAACGTCCTGACTTTC. It is translated as CASSQDAGGAGANVLTF.

The chain is built from TRBV4-2 and TRBJ2-2; 7 bases fit TRBD2. Germline trimming cut 1 base from V and 2 bases from J; bases unmatched to any gene: 4. This CDR3 has 16 residues. CDR1 and CDR2 from the germline V gene are LGHNA and YNFKEQ. The CDR3 is CASSQVTSANTGELFF. The CDR3 nucleotides are TGTGCCAGCAGCCAAGTAACTAGCGCCAACACCGGGGAGCTGTTTTTT.

This clone came up once. The V call is TRBV6-5, the J call TRBJ2-1; perhaps TRBD2 as D (6 bases). V dropped 2 bases and J dropped 1 base, with 12 bases sitting between them. The V gene's germline CDR1 is MNHEY and CDR2 SVGAGI. The CDR3 has 16 amino acids. CDR3 DNA: TGTGCCAGCAGTTACCGCCGTAGCGGTTCCTACAATGAGCAGTTCTTC. This sequence encodes CASSYRRSGSYNEQFF.

The J gene is TRBJ1-2, the V gene TRBV29-1, with a weak D call TRBD1 (5 bases). The CDR3 totals 10 residues. Trimming took off 5 bases at V and 8 bases at J, with 9 bases between the two ends. Germline assignment: CDR1 SQVTM and CDR2 ANQGSEA. The CDR3 bases are TGCAGCGTTTCTTGGGGCGGCTACACCTTC. It is translated as CSVSWGGYTF.

This chain uses TRBV3-1 (or the pseudogene TRBV3-2) with TRBJ2-7; TRBD1 agrees at 9 bases. Trimming removed 3 bases from V and 6 bases from J; junction bases left unmatched: 9. Germline V gives CDR1 LGHDT, CDR2 YNNKEL (reference sequence). There are 15 residues in the CDR3. Here the CDR3 reads CASSHGQGPRSEQYF. The CDR3 DNA is TGTGCCAGCAGCCATGGACAGGGGCCAAGGTCCGAGCAGTACTTC.

The V call is TRBV19, the J call TRBJ2-2; 10 bases are a match to TRBD2. Germline assignment: CDR1 LNHDA and CDR2 SQIVND (reference sequence). The CDR3 length is 15 residues. Unmatched junction bases numbered 4, after V lost 5 bases and J lost 4 bases. The CDR3 region is CASSPGLASTGELFF. CDR3 DNA sequence: TGTGCCAGTAGTCCGGGACTAGCGAGCACCGGGGAGCTGTTTTTT.

V usage is TRBV28 and J usage is TRBJ1-2, with D unclear. Germline V lookup: CDR1 MDHEN, CDR2 SYDVKM. The CDR3 is made up of 11 amino acids. With 4 bases removed from V and 2 bases from J, the gap between germline ends came to 2 bases. CDR3 region: CASSSNYGYTF. For the CDR3, the DNA is TGTGCCAGCAGTTCGAACTATGGCTACACCTTC.

V and J are TRBV12-3 or TRBV12-4 and TRBJ1-2; a weak D match, TRBD1 (5 bases). V lost 1 base, J lost 7 bases, and 10 bases lay in between. The CDR3 runs to 13 residues. In DNA, the CDR3 is TGTGCCAGCAGTTTAGAGGGGCTGATTGGCTACACCTTC. Translating it yields CASSLEGLIGYTF.